This T cell receptor beta chain derives from a study of CD8 T cells in Susac syndrome. Sequencing targeted TCR beta in T cells from blood (CD8+ and CD4+). Each multiple sclerosis control was a treatment-naive patient with relapsing-remitting disease that was either stable or active. The authors negatively isolated CD8+ and CD4+ T cells and FACS-enriched TEMRA cells. Random hexamers primed reverse transcription of about 0.5 to 1 ug RNA. One entry per CDR3 protein results from TCRdb running MiXCR on the immunoSEQ multiplex PCR reads. Found here are approximately 150,000 distinct CDR3 sequences, around 95% of them singletons; the top ten hold over 0.1%. Looked up from germline, CDR1 is PRHDT and CDR2 is FYEKMQ (reference sequence). This CDR3 spans 14 amino acids. Deletions cut 5 bases from V and 0 bases from J, with 11 bases between.

The sequenced sample was CD4+ T cells from PBMCs. This chain joins TRBV13 and TRBJ2-7; weak D call: TRBD2 (6 bases). This clonotype originated in a human donor with multiple sclerosis. Here the CDR3 reads CASSRTTRSYEQYF. In nucleotides, the CDR3 is TGTGCCAGCAGCAGGACTACCCGCTCCTACGAGCAGTACTTC.